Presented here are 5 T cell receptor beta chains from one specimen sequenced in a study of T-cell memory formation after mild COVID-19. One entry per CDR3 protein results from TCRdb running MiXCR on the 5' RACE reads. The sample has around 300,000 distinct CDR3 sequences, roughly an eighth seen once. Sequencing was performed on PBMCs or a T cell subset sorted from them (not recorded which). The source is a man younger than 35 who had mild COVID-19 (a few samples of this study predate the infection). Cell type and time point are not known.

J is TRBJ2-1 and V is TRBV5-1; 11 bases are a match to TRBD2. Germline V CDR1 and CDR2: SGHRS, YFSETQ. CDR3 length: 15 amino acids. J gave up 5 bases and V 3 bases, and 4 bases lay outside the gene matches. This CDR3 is CASSSGTSGDNEQFF. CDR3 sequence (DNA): TGCGCCAGCAGCTCCGGGACTAGCGGTGACAATGAGCAGTTCTTC.

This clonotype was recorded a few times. The CDR3 nucleotides are TGCAGTGCTTCTGAGGTTGCGAATCAGCCCCAGCATTTT. It codes for CSASEVANQPQHF. V and J are TRBV20-1 and TRBJ1-5; D is unclear. Trimming stripped 5 bases from V and 4 bases from J, with 12 bases between. Germline V gene lookup returns CDR1 DFQATT and CDR2 SNEGSKA (reference sequence). This CDR3 spans 13 amino acids.

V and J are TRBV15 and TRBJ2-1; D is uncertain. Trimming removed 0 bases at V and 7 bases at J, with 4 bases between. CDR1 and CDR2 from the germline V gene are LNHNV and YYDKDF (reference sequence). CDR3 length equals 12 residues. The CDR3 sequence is CATSRDLNEQFF. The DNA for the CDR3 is TGTGCCACCAGCAGAGATTTAAATGAGCAGTTCTTC.

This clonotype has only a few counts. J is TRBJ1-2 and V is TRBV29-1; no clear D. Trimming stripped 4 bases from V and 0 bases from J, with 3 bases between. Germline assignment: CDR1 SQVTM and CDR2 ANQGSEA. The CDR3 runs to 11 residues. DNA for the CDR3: TGCAGCGTTGCCGCTAACTATGGCTACACCTTC. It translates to CSVAANYGYTF.

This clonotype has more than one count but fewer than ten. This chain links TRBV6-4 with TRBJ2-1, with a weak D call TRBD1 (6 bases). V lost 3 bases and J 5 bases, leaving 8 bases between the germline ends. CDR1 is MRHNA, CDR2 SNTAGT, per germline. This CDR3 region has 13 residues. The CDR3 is CASSEGAHNEQFF. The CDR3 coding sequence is TGTGCCAGCAGTGAGGGGGCCCACAATGAGCAGTTCTTC.